This T cell receptor beta chain was sequenced for a study of blood T cell repertoires in COVID-19. Data came from immunoSEQ multiplex PCR; TCRdb stores just in-frame clones and leaves some out. Here the sample spans roughly 200,000 clones, around 79% being singletons. CDR3 length: 18 residues. Trimming shortened V by 5 bases and J by 2 bases, and 23 bases separated the two germline ends. Germline V gives CDR1 SGHTA, CDR2 FQGNSA. The clonotype comes from a woman in her 40s with COVID-19, enrolled during active disease. Source material: peripheral blood. V and J are TRBV7-2 and TRBJ2-3; D perhaps matches TRBD1 (6 bases). CDR3 nucleotide sequence: TGTGCCAGCAGCCCCCGACAGGTCTTAGGACCCCACACAGATACGCAGTATTTT. Its translation is CASSPRQVLGPHTDTQYF.